This T cell receptor beta chain was recorded in a study of patients and donors after allogeneic stem cell transplantation. Each CDR3 protein is one row after TCRdb ran MiXCR on the RT-PCR reads. The sample shows some 960,000 distinct CDR3 sequences, under 20% of them seen only once. The CDR3 runs to 12 residues. Germline CDR1 is SQVTM and CDR2 is ANQGSEA. V gave up 0 bases and J gave up 5 bases, with 7 bases separating them. The TCR comes from a human donor who was either an allogeneic HSCT recipient or a stem cell or donor lymphocyte infusion donor (not recorded which). It is not recorded whose cells these are; they may come from a transplant donor. This sequence joins TRBV29-1 and TRBJ1-2; unclear D gene. The sequencing sample was made of blood, either unsorted or a sorted T cell fraction (not recorded which). CDR3 protein: CSVEDAEYGYTF. As DNA, the CDR3 is TGCAGCGTTGAAGATGCGGAATATGGCTACACCTTC. Full variable domain (remainder filled in from reference TRBV29-1 and TRBJ1-2): SAVISQKPSRDICQRGTSLTIQCQVDSQVTMMFWYRQQPGQSLTLIATANQGSEATYESGFVIDKFPISRPNLTFSTLTVSNMSPEDSSIYLCSVEDAEYGYTFGSGTRLTVV.